The 18 T cell receptor beta chains listed next were all sequenced from one sample in a study of T-cell reconstitution after alpha-beta-depleted transplantation in children. During its preparation, the TCRbeta library received unique molecular identifiers. TCRdb re-analysed the PCR reads in MiXCR, keeping a single row per CDR3 protein. This table holds about 230,000 distinct CDR3 sequences, approximately 10% found once. Sequencing used PBMCs, obtained before TCRalphabeta/CD19-depleted stem cell transplant. These receptor sequences come from a child younger than two with acute myeloid leukemia, due to receive a stem cell transplant.

This clonotype was observed at least ten times. V and J are TRBV5-5 and TRBJ1-2; the D gene is possibly TRBD1 (5 bases). CDR3 length equals 13 residues. In germline, CDR1 is SGHKS, CDR2 YYEKEE (reference sequence). V lost 4 bases and J lost 6, with 13 bases in between. For the CDR3, the DNA is TGTGCCAGCAGCCTTGGTGGAGGGGATGGCTACACCTTC. This gives the protein CASSLGGGDGYTF.

This clonotype has a count of ten or more. The V gene is TRBV7-9, the J gene TRBJ2-1, with 9 bases identical to TRBD1. This CDR3 spans 15 amino acids. J lost 4 bases, V lost 5 bases, and 6 bases had no gene match. The germline CDR1 and CDR2 sequences are SEHNR and FQNEAQ (reference sequence). The CDR3: CASSPDRGSYNEQFF. DNA for the CDR3: TGTGCCAGCAGCCCCGACAGGGGGTCGTACAATGAGCAGTTCTTC.

This clonotype was observed many times. The chain combines TRBV11-2 with TRBJ2-3; D unresolved. Germline V gives CDR1 SGHAT, CDR2 FQNNGV. Trimming removed 8 bases from V and 2 bases from J, with 17 bases in between. This CDR3 comprises 15 residues. This chain's CDR3 is CASLLSLWATDTQYF. CDR3 in DNA: TGTGCCAGCTTGTTGAGCCTGTGGGCCACAGATACGCAGTATTTT.

This clonotype showed up many times. V is TRBV12-3 or TRBV12-4 and J is TRBJ1-2, with D hard to call. V lost 1 base and J 7 bases, leaving 16 bases between the germline ends. This CDR3 is 15 amino acids long. The CDR3: CASSLESRRTPGYTF. The CDR3 bases are TGTGCCAGCAGTTTAGAGAGTCGAAGGACTCCTGGCTACACCTTC.

With respect to this clonotype: Germline is not matched at one junction end, which may reflect a read error. The V gene is TRBV20-1, the J gene TRBJ2-1; 8 bases fit TRBD2. This CDR3 has 13 residues. Germline CDR1 and CDR2: DFQATT and SNEGSKA (reference sequence). CDR3 coding DNA: TGCAATGCTCCCGGACTAGCCTGGAATGAGCAGTTCTTC. As protein: CNAPGLAWNEQFF.

In its sample, this clonotype was seen many times. The chain recombines TRBV5-1 with TRBJ2-2; D not certain. The germline CDR1 and CDR2 sequences are SGHRS and YFSETQ. The CDR3 loop spans 12 amino acids. Trimming cost V 5 bases and J 4 bases, with 6 bases left between them. CDR3 nucleotide sequence: TGCGCCAGCAGGGGTTTCACCGGGGAGCTGTTTTTT. Encoded protein: CASRGFTGELFF.

The sample holds many counts of this clonotype. The chain is built from TRBV7-8 and TRBJ2-1, with D perhaps matching TRBD2 (7 bases). Trimming took 7 bases from V and 0 from J, leaving 16 bases between them. Per germline, CDR1 SGHVS and CDR2 FQNEAQ. There are 16 residues in the CDR3. The CDR3 DNA is TGTGCCAGCACCCGAGGGGGGGGTACCTCCTACAATGAGCAGTTCTTC. The encoded protein is CASTRGGGTSYNEQFF.

V usage is TRBV20-1 and J usage is TRBJ2-1; the match to TRBD2 covers 8 bases. The CDR3 contains 14 residues. The germline V gene encodes CDR1 DFQATT and CDR2 SNEGSKA (reference sequence). V was pared by 0 bases and J by 6 bases, with 4 bases of the junction left unmatched. The CDR3 DNA reads TGCAGTGCTAGAGATTCCAGCGGGGGCAATGAGCAGTTCTTC. This encodes CSARDSSGGNEQFF.

This clonotype was counted many times. The V and J genes are TRBV7-2 and TRBJ2-7; TRBD2 aligns across 7 bases. In germline, CDR1 is SGHTA, CDR2 FQGNSA. J lost 4 bases, V lost 7 bases, and 13 bases had no gene match. This CDR3 region has 15 residues. The CDR3 bases are TGTGCCAGCACCACCCGCACGGGGGGAAAGTACGAGCAGTACTTC. Its translation: CASTTRTGGKYEQYF.

This clonotype was recorded at least ten times. This chain links TRBV4-2 with TRBJ2-3, with D possibly TRBD2 on 6 matching bases. Germline V gives CDR1 LGHNA, CDR2 YNFKEQ. The V end was cut by 1 base, the J end by 2 bases, with 13 bases between. This CDR3 comprises 16 residues. CDR3 nucleotide sequence: TGTGCCAGCAGCCAAGTCCCCGGGAGAGTCACAGATACGCAGTATTTT. Translation gives CASSQVPGRVTDTQYF.

This clonotype was recorded many times. The chain joins TRBV10-3 to TRBJ2-7, with TRBD2 as a possible D gene (5 bases). CDR1 and CDR2 (germline): ENHRY, SYGVKD. V was pared by 3 bases and J by 1 base, with 13 bases between. The CDR3 consists of 15 residues. The CDR3 DNA reads TGTGCCATCAGTGAATTCGCACGGGGATCCTACGAGCAGTACTTC. Its protein is CAISEFARGSYEQYF.

There are many counts of this clonotype. The DNA of the CDR3 is TGTGCCAGCAGTTTGGAGGGGGCGCTCACCGGGGAGCTGTTTTTT. This encodes CASSLEGALTGELFF. The chain carries TRBV12-3 or TRBV12-4 and TRBJ2-2; TRBD1 is a possible D gene (7 bases). The V gene lost 3 bases and the J gene lost 4 bases, with 12 bases spanning the gap. The CDR3 length is 15 residues.

This clonotype showed up many times. The CDR3 nucleotides read TGTGCCAGCAGCCGTCTCGGGACTAGTTCCTACAATGAGCAGTTCTTC. Translating gives CASSRLGTSSYNEQFF. This chain joins TRBV7-7 and TRBJ2-1, with 8 bases aligning to TRBD2. The J segment lost 1 base and the V segment lost 5 bases, leaving 7 bases of the junction unmatched. Looked up from germline, CDR1 is SSHAT and CDR2 is FNYEAQ (reference sequence). This CDR3 comprises 16 residues.

V usage is TRBV5-8 and J usage is TRBJ2-7; D remains unclear. The germline V gene has CDR1 SGHTS and CDR2 YDEGEE. The CDR3 has 13 residues. V lost 3 bases to trimming and J lost 5 bases, with 12 bases between them. DNA of the CDR3: TGTGCCAGCAGCTACCCCGGACCCCACGAGCAGTACTTC. Translated, it gives CASSYPGPHEQYF.

Regarding this clonotype: A read error may explain this, as a much larger clone is one base away. The V gene is TRBV3-1, the J gene TRBJ2-7; D unclear. CDR1 is LGHDT and CDR2 is YNNKEL in the germline V gene (reference sequence). This CDR3 has 17 residues. The CDR3 loop is CATSQEAGPGLSYEQYF. CDR3 nucleotides: TGTGCCACCAGCCAAGAGGCCGGACCCGGGCTCAGCTACGAGCAGTACTTC.

This clonotype was recorded a few times. The chain recombines TRBV6-5 with TRBJ1-5; D uncertain. Trimming took 6 bases from V and 14 from J, leaving 14 bases between them. This CDR3 has 11 amino acids. Germline V gene sequence: CDR1 MNHEY, CDR2 SVGAGI. CDR3 DNA: TGTGCCAGCAGCGGGAACGGTTTGAAGCATTTT. This sequence encodes CASSGNGLKHF.

This clonotype was found many times. The chain links TRBV14 to TRBJ2-6; D uncertain. Trimming removed 0 bases at V and 0 bases at J, with 6 bases between. Germline V CDR1 and CDR2: SGHDN, FVKESK. The length of the CDR3 is 16 residues. Here the CDR3 DNA reads TGTGCCAGCAGCCAAGAAGGGTACTCTGGGGCCAACGTCCTGACTTTC. Encoded protein: CASSQEGYSGANVLTF.

This clonotype was counted ten times or more. The chain recombines TRBV29-1 with TRBJ2-3; either TRBD1 or TRBD2 may fit D (6 bases each). This CDR3 has 14 residues. The ends were cut back, 3 bases at V and 0 bases at J, with 10 bases in the middle. The germline V gene encodes CDR1 SQVTM and CDR2 ANQGSEA. CDR3 DNA: TGCAGCGTTGATGGGGGGCAAAGCACAGATACGCAGTATTTT. Amino acids: CSVDGGQSTDTQYF.